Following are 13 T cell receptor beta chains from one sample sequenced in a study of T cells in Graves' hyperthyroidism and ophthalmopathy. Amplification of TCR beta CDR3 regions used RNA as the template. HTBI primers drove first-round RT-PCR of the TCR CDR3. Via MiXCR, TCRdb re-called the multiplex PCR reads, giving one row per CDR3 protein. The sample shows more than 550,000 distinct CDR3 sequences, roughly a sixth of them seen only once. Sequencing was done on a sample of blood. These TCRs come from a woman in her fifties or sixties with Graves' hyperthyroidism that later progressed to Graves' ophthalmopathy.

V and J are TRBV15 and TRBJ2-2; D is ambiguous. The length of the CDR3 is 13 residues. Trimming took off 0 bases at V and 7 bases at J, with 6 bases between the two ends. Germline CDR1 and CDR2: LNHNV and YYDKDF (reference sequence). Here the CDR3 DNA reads TGTGCCACCAGCAGAGAGAGGATCGGGGAGCTGTTTTTT. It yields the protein CATSRERIGELFF.

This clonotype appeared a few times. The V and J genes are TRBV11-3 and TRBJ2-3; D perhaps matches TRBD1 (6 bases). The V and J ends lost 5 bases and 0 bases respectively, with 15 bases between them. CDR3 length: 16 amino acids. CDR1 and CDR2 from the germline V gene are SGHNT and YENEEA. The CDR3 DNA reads TGTGCCAGCAGCACCCGACAGGAGTCTAGCACAGATACGCAGTATTTT. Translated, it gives CASSTRQESSTDTQYF.

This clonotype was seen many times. For the CDR3, the DNA is TGTGCCAGCAGCCGATCCACGAATCAGCCCCAGCATTTT. Amino acid sequence: CASSRSTNQPQHF. J is TRBJ1-5 and V is TRBV3-1, with D hard to call. The CDR3 has 13 amino acids. The germline V gene has CDR1 LGHDT and CDR2 YNNKEL (reference sequence). Trimming took off 4 bases at V and 4 bases at J, with 8 bases between the two ends.

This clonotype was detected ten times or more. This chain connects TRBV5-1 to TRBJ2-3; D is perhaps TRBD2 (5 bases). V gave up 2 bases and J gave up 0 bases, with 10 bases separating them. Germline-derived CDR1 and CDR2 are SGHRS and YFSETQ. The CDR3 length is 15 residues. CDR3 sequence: CASSFRGLSTDTQYF. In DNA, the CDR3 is TGCGCCAGCAGCTTCCGAGGGCTGAGCACAGATACGCAGTATTTT.

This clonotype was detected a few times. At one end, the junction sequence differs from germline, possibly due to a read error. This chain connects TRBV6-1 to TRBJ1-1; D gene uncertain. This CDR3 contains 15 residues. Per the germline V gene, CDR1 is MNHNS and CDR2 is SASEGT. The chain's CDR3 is CASSSSTGWNTEASF. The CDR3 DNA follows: TGTGCCAGCAGTTCGTCGACGGGTTGGAACACTGAAGCTTCCTTT.

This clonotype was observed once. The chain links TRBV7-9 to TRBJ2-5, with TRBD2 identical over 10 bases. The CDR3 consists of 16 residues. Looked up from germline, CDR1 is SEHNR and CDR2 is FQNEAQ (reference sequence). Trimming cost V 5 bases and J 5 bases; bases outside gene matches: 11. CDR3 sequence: CASSPNQRGGRETQYF. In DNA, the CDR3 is TGTGCCAGCAGCCCAAACCAGCGGGGGGGCCGGGAGACCCAGTACTTC. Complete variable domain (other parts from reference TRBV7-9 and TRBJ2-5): DTGVSQNPRHKITKRGQNVTFRCDPISEHNRLYWYRQTLGQGPEFLTYFQNEAQLEKSRLLSDRFSAERPKGSFSTLEIQRTEQGDSAMYLCASSPNQRGGRETQYFGPGTRLLVL.

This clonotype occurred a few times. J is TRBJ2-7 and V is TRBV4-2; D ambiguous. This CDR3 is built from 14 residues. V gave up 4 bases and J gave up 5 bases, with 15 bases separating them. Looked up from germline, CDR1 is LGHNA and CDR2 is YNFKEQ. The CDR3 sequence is CASSPYRAANEQYF. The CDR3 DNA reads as TGTGCCAGCAGCCCCTACCGGGCCGCCAACGAGCAGTACTTC.

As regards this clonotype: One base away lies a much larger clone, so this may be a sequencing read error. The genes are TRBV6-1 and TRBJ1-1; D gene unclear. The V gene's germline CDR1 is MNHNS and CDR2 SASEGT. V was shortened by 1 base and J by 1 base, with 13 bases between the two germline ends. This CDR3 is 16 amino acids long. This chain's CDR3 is CASSEVWEGANTEAFF. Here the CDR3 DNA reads TGTGCCAGCAGTGAAGTGTGGGAAGGAGCGAACACTGAAGCTTTCTTT.

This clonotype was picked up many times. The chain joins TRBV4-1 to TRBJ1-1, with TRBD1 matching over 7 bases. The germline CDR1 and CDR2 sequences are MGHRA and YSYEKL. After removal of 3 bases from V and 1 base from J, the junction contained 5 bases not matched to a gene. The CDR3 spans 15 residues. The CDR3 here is CASSHPGQSNTEAFF. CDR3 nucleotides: TGCGCCAGCAGCCACCCGGGACAGTCGAACACTGAAGCTTTCTTT.

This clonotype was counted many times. The CDR3 sequence is CASSPNQYTEAFF. DNA for the CDR3: TGTGCCAGCAGCCCAAATCAGTATACTGAAGCTTTCTTT. The chain is built from TRBV12-3 or TRBV12-4 and TRBJ1-1; D is undetermined. The CDR3 has 13 residues. V lost 6 bases to trimming and J lost 5 bases, with 13 bases between them.

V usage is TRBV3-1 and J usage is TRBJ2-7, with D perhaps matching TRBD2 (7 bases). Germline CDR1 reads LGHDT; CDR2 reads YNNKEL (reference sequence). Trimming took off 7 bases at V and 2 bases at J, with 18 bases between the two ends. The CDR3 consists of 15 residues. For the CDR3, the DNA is TGTGCCAGCACCAGGGGTGGGGGGGGAACCTACGAGCAGTACTTC. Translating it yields CASTRGGGGTYEQYF.

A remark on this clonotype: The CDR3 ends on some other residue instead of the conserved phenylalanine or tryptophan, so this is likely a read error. The chain's CDR3 is CASSEGLGNQPQHL. In DNA, the CDR3 is TGTGCCAGCAGCGAGGGGCTCGGTAATCAGCCCCAGCATCTT. V usage is TRBV5-5 and J usage is TRBJ1-5; D is perhaps TRBD1 (5 bases). Trimming pared 4 bases from V and 4 bases from J, leaving 12 bases between. The CDR3 runs to 14 residues. CDR1 is SGHKS and CDR2 is YYEKEE in the germline V gene (reference sequence).

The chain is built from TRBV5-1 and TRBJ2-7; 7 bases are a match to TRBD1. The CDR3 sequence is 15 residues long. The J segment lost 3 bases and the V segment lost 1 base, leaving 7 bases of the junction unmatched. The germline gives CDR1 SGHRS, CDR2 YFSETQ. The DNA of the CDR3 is TGCGCCAGCAGCTTGCCACGGGACAGCTACTACGAGCAGTACTTC. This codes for CASSLPRDSYYEQYF.